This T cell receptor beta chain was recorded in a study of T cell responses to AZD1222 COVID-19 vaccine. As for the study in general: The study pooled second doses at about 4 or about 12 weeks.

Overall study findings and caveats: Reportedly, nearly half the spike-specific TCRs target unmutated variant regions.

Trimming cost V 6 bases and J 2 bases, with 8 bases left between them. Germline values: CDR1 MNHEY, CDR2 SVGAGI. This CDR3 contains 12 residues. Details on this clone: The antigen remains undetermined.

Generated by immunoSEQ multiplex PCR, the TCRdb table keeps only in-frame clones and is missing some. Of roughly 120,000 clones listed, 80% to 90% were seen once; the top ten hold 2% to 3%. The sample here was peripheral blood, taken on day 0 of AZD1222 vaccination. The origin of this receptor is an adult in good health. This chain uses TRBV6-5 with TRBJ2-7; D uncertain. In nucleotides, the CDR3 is TGTGCCAGCAGGGTGGAACCCTACGAGCAGTACTTC. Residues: CASRVEPYEQYF.